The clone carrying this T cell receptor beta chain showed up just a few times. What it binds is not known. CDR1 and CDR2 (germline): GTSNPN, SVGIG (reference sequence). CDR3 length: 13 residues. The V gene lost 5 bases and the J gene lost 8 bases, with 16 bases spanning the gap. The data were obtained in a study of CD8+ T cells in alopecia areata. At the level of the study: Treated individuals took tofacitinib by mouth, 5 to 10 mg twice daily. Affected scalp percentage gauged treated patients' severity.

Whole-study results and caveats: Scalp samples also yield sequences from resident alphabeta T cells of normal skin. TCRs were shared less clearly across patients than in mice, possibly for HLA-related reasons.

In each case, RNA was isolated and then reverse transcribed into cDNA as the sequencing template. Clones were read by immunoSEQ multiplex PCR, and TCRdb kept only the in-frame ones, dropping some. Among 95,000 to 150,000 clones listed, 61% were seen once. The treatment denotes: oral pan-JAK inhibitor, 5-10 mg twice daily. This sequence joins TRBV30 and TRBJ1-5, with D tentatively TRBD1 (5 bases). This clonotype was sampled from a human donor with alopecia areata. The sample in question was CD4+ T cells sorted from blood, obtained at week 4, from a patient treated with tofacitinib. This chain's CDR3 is CAWGTTTAEPQHF. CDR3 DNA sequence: TGTGCCTGGGGGACGACAACGGCGGAGCCCCAGCATTTT. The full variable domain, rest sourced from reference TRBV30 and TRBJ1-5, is SQTIHQWPATLVQPVGSPLSLECTVEGTSNPNLYWYRQAAGRGLQLLFYSVGIGQISSEVPQNLSASRPQDRQFILSSKKLLLSDSGFYLCAWGTTTAEPQHFGDGTRLSIL.